This T cell receptor beta chain was captured by sequencing in a study of blood T cell repertoires in COVID-19. This CDR3 spans 17 amino acids. Germline V lookup: CDR1 SGDLS, CDR2 YYNGEE. V lost 4 bases and J lost 0, with 14 bases in between. Repertoires were generated with immunoSEQ multiplex PCR, while TCRdb's copy carries only in-frame clones and drops some. The repertoire includes 250,000 to 350,000 clones, about nine tenths of them detected once, and 2% to 2.5% sits in the top ten. The TCR comes from a woman between 50 and 59 years old who had recovered from COVID-19. Sequencing used peripheral blood. The chain uses TRBV9 and TRBJ1-6; D perhaps matches TRBD1 (5 bases). CDR3 DNA sequence: TGTGCCAGCAGCACCCCCAAGGGGTCCTCCTATAATTCACCCCTCCACTTT. Its translation: CASSTPKGSSYNSPLHF.